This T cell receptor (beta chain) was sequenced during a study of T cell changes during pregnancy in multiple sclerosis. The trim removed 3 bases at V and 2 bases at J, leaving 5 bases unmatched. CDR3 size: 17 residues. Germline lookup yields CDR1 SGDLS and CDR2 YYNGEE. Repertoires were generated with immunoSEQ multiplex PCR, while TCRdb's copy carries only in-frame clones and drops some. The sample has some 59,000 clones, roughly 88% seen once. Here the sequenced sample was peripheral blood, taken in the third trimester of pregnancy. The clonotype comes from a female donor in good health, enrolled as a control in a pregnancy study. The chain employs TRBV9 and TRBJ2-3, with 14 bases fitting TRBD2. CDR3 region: CASSARLAGGSTDTQYF. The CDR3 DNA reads TGTGCCAGCAGCGCCCGACTAGCGGGGGGGTCCACAGATACGCAGTATTTT.